These 18 T cell receptor beta chains came from one sample sequenced in a study of shared clonotypes between healthy human individuals. Here immunoSEQ multiplex PCR was the method, and the copy in TCRdb shows in-frame clones only, minus some. The sample consists of 2 million to 2.5 million clones, approximately 95% of them appearing once. Material: naive CD4+ T cells from PBMCs. Subset given: CD45RA+ positively selected. The source of these receptors is a man younger than 35 in good health. Some clones in this sample may be carry-over from other donors' samples.

In DNA, the CDR3 is TGTGCCAGTAGTATACAGCAGGGTCCCCAGCCCCAGCATTTT. Protein product: CASSIQQGPQPQHF. The chain couples TRBV19 to TRBJ1-5; D possibly corresponds to TRBD1 (5 bases). The CDR3 consists of 14 residues. The germline CDR1 and CDR2 sequences are LNHDA and SQIVND (reference sequence). V lost 2 bases and J lost 7, with 12 bases in between.

The chain uses TRBV6-6 and TRBJ1-2; D possibly corresponds to TRBD1 (5 bases). Trimming took off 5 bases at V and 4 bases at J, with 17 bases between the two ends. The CDR3 extends over 15 amino acids. Germline loops: CDR1 MNHNY, CDR2 SVGAGI (reference sequence). The CDR3 region has the DNA TGTGCCAGCAGTGACACCCGCAGGGTACCCTATGGCTACACCTTC. Its protein is CASSDTRRVPYGYTF.

The gene calls are TRBV7-6 and TRBJ2-7, with a weak D call TRBD1 (5 bases). CDR1 is SGHVS and CDR2 is FNYEAQ in the germline V gene. The CDR3 totals 14 residues. V lost 1 base to trimming and J lost 4 bases, with 11 bases between them. The CDR3 DNA reads TGTGCCAGCAGCTTAGTTGTAAGGGGATACGAGCAGTACTTC. Translated: CASSLVVRGYEQYF.

This clone was found once. This sequence joins TRBV13 and TRBJ1-1, with a tentative D call TRBD1 (5 bases). CDR1 PRHDT and CDR2 FYEKMQ come from the germline V gene (reference sequence). CDR3 length equals 15 residues. V was trimmed by 6 bases and J by 2 bases, leaving 16 bases between them. CDR3 sequence reads: CASRISGVRNTEAFF. In DNA form, the CDR3 reads TGTGCCAGCAGGATTTCGGGGGTAAGAAACACTGAAGCTTTCTTT.

The rearrangement joins TRBV19 to TRBJ2-1, with a possible D match to TRBD1 (5 bases). The CDR3 sequence is 15 residues long. CDR1 is LNHDA, CDR2 SQIVND, per germline (reference sequence). Trimming took off 3 bases at V and 6 bases at J, with 15 bases between the two ends. The CDR3: CASSMGRVLGNEQFF. CDR3 DNA sequence: TGTGCCAGTAGTATGGGCAGGGTGCTGGGCAATGAGCAGTTCTTC.

The rearrangement links TRBV30 to TRBJ2-3; possible D gene TRBD2, 6 bases. In germline, CDR1 is GTSNPN, CDR2 SVGIG (reference sequence). The V and J ends lost 2 bases and 0 bases respectively, with 12 bases between them. The CDR3 runs 15 residues. CDR3 residues: CAWSLGGTSTDTQYF. The CDR3 bases are TGTGCCTGGAGTCTAGGCGGGACTAGCACAGATACGCAGTATTTT.

The genes are TRBV9 and TRBJ2-2; D call uncertain. Germline CDR1 SGDLS, CDR2 YYNGEE. V was pared by 1 base and J by 0 bases, with 10 bases between. CDR3 length: 16 residues. CDR3 amino acids: CASSVHAGANTGELFF. CDR3 bases: TGTGCCAGCAGCGTACACGCCGGCGCGAACACCGGGGAGCTGTTTTTT.

This sequence joins TRBV2 and TRBJ2-2, with TRBD1 as a possible D gene (6 bases). V was clipped by 4 bases and J by 5 bases, with 8 bases between them. The CDR3 is 13 amino acids. Germline V gene data show CDR1 as SNHLY and CDR2 as FYNNEI. CDR3: CASSAGVTGELFF. CDR3 nucleotides: TGTGCCAGCAGTGCAGGGGTAACCGGGGAGCTGTTTTTT.

The table lists this clone with a count of one. The chain uses TRBV28 and TRBJ1-1; 7 bases align to TRBD1. The germline V gene encodes CDR1 MDHEN and CDR2 SYDVKM. This CDR3 spans 16 amino acids. The trim removed 1 base at V and 5 bases at J, leaving 10 bases unmatched. Written as DNA, the CDR3 is TGTGCCAGCAGTTTATCGGGAGGGGGCGCGGAGACTGAAGCTTTCTTT. Amino acids: CASSLSGGGAETEAFF.

The chain combines TRBV4-2 with TRBJ2-7; 14 nucleotides match TRBD2. The CDR3 extends over 15 amino acids. V lost 4 bases to trimming and J lost 4 bases; unmatched junction nucleotides: 3. Germline values: CDR1 LGHNA, CDR2 YNFKEQ. This CDR3 reads CASSRGLAGVYEQYF. In DNA, the CDR3 is TGTGCCAGCAGCCGGGGACTAGCGGGAGTTTACGAGCAGTACTTC.

The V gene is TRBV5-1, the J gene TRBJ2-1; D is perhaps TRBD2 (5 bases). V was trimmed by 4 bases and J by 1 base, leaving 15 bases between them. Germline CDR1 is SGHRS and CDR2 is YFSETQ. The CDR3 extends over 16 amino acids. The CDR3 coding sequence is TGCGCCAGCAGCCAAGGAGGCAGGTGGTCCTACAATGAGCAGTTCTTC. It is translated as CASSQGGRWSYNEQFF.

The V call is TRBV7-3, the J call TRBJ2-7; 7 bases map to TRBD1. Germline V CDR1 and CDR2: SGHTA, FQGTGA. The V and J ends lost 3 bases and 1 base, in that order; junction bases with no gene match: 9. The CDR3 sequence is 16 residues long. The CDR3 nucleotides read TGTGCCAGCAGCTTGCGACAGGGTTTTCAATCCTACGAGCAGTACTTC. As protein: CASSLRQGFQSYEQYF. Variable domain in full (rest from reference TRBV7-3 and TRBJ2-7): GAGVSQTPSNKVTEKGKYVELRCDPISGHTALYWYRQSLGQGPEFLIYFQGTGAADDSGLPNDRFFAVRPEGSVSTLKIQRTERGDSAVYLCASSLRQGFQSYEQYFGPGTRLTVT.

The chain couples TRBV11-2 to TRBJ2-7; possibly TRBD1 for D (8 bases). From germline, CDR1 is SGHAT and CDR2 FQNNGV. The CDR3 runs to 15 residues. V was clipped by 5 bases and J by 3 bases, with 17 bases between them. For the CDR3, the DNA is TGTGCCAGCAGCCCAACTACAGGGGGGGTCTACGAGCAGTACTTC. This sequence encodes CASSPTTGGVYEQYF.

The gene calls are TRBV6-1 and TRBJ2-7; D may be TRBD2 (5 bases). This CDR3 spans 14 amino acids. Germline V gives CDR1 MNHNS, CDR2 SASEGT. V gave up 7 bases and J gave up 6 bases, with 19 bases separating them. The CDR3 is CASNPGDYPSEQYF. CDR3 nucleotides: TGTGCCAGCAATCCCGGAGACTACCCCTCCGAGCAGTACTTC.

The chain has TRBV11-2 and TRBJ2-7; TRBD1 is a possible D gene (6 bases). Germline-derived CDR1 and CDR2 are SGHAT and FQNNGV. The ends were cut back, 8 bases at V and 2 bases at J, with 19 bases in the middle. The CDR3 has 15 residues. DNA of the CDR3: TGTGCCAGCCCCTCTATTGGGACACAGACCTACGAGCAGTACTTC. Protein product: CASPSIGTQTYEQYF.

CDR3 protein: CASSLILAKDTQYF. CDR3 sequence (DNA): TGTGCCAGCAGCTTGATCCTCGCCAAAGATACGCAGTATTTT. This chain joins TRBV5-6 and TRBJ2-3; no clear D. V was trimmed by 1 base and J by 5 bases, leaving 11 bases between them. Germline V gene data show CDR1 as SGHDT and CDR2 as YYEEEE. This CDR3 contains 14 residues.

The chain recombines TRBV11-3 with TRBJ1-4, with D possibly matching TRBD1 (5 bases). There are 15 residues in the CDR3. The V gene's germline CDR1 is SGHNT and CDR2 YENEEA. Trimming stripped 5 bases from V and 7 bases from J, with 17 bases between. The DNA of the CDR3 is TGTGCCAGCAGCCGTTCGGCAGGGCCGGGTGAAAAACTGTTTTTT. Translated, it gives CASSRSAGPGEKLFF. Full variable domain (outside the CDR3, taken from reference TRBV11-3 and TRBJ1-4): EAGVVQSPRYKIIEKKQPVAFWCNPISGHNTLYWYLQNLGQGPELLIRYENEEAVDDSQLPKDRFSAERLKGVDSTLKIQPAELGDSAVYLCASSRSAGPGEKLFFGSGTQLSVL.

This sequence joins TRBV28 and TRBJ1-5, with a weak D call TRBD1 (5 bases). The germline CDR1 and CDR2 sequences are MDHEN and SYDVKM. This CDR3 comprises 15 residues. Between the trimmed V and J ends, which lost 5 bases and 4 bases, there was a span of 15 bases. Here the CDR3 DNA reads TGTGCCAGCAGTCTACTTGGGACGGTGAATCAGCCCCAGCATTTT. This codes for CASSLLGTVNQPQHF.